These 30 T cell receptor beta chains originate from one sample sequenced in a study of identical twins. MiXCR, applied by TCRdb to the 5' RACE reads, yields one record per CDR3 protein. This table has around 1.7 million distinct CDR3 sequences, about 30% appearing once. Sequenced sample: cord blood. The receptors shown here come from a newborn girl in good health.

This clonotype was seen only a few times. The chain carries TRBV5-1 and TRBJ1-4; D may be TRBD1 (6 bases). V lost 1 base, J lost 11 bases, and 12 bases lay in between. Germline lookup yields CDR1 SGHRS and CDR2 YFSETQ. The CDR3 consists of 13 residues. The CDR3 loop is CASSLPPDSKLFF. The CDR3 DNA sequence: TGCGCCAGCAGCTTGCCCCCGGACAGTAAACTGTTTTTT.

The J gene is TRBJ1-4, the V gene TRBV4-2; D possibly corresponds to TRBD1 (5 bases). The CDR3 extends over 14 amino acids. Germline V gene sequence: CDR1 LGHNA, CDR2 YNFKEQ. The ends were cut back, 0 bases at V and 11 bases at J, with 13 bases in the middle. The DNA for the CDR3 is TGTGCCAGCAGCCAAGATGTACAGGAGGCGAAACTGTTTTTT. The encoded protein is CASSQDVQEAKLFF.

The chain carries TRBV20-1 and TRBJ2-1; possible D gene TRBD2, 6 bases. V dropped 2 bases and J dropped 9 bases, with 17 bases sitting between them. Per germline, CDR1 DFQATT and CDR2 SNEGSKA (reference sequence). This CDR3 comprises 14 residues. CDR3 in amino acids: CSARLVGSFIEQFF. The CDR3 DNA sequence: TGCAGTGCTAGACTGGTCGGGAGTTTCATTGAGCAGTTCTTC.

The chain couples TRBV18 to TRBJ2-7, with TRBD2 matching 7 bases. Germline loops: CDR1 KGHSH, CDR2 LQKENI. Germline trimming cut 5 bases from V and 7 bases from J; bases unmatched to any gene: 8. The CDR3 consists of 13 residues. CDR3 sequence (DNA): TGTGCCAGCTCAAGACTAGCAAGGAATGAGCAGTACTTC. Translating gives CASSRLARNEQYF.

This clonotype was picked up many times. A much larger clone differs from this one at a single base, so this may be a read error. This sequence joins TRBV3-1 and TRBJ2-7; D unclear. Germline CDR1 is LGHDT and CDR2 is YNNKEL (reference sequence). This CDR3 contains 11 residues. V was trimmed by 3 bases and J by 2 bases, leaving 2 bases between them. The CDR3 reads CASSHPYEQYF. DNA for the CDR3: TGTGCCAGCAGCCACCCCTACGAGCAGTACTTC.

V gene TRBV27 combines with J gene TRBJ2-7; 11 bases line up with TRBD1. Germline V gene lookup returns CDR1 MNHEY and CDR2 SMNVEV (reference sequence). This CDR3 region has 16 residues. The trim removed 5 bases at V and 7 bases at J, leaving 13 bases unmatched. This CDR3 is CASSPRTGGSYNEQYF. CDR3 bases: TGTGCCAGCAGTCCCCGGACAGGGGGCTCCTACAATGAGCAGTACTTC.

The V call is TRBV3-1, the J call TRBJ1-1; D not certain. The germline CDR1 and CDR2 sequences are LGHDT and YNNKEL (reference sequence). This CDR3 comprises 15 residues. Trimming cost V 0 bases and J 0 bases, with 8 bases left between them. Here the CDR3 DNA reads TGTGCCAGCAGCCAAGATGAGGGCATGAACACTGAAGCTTTCTTT. Translated, it gives CASSQDEGMNTEAFF.

The chain couples TRBV4-2 to TRBJ2-2; D might be TRBD2 (5 bases). In germline, CDR1 is LGHNA, CDR2 YNFKEQ. V lost 5 bases and J 5 bases, leaving 9 bases between the germline ends. This CDR3 contains 13 residues. CDR3 coding DNA: TGTGCCAGCAGCTACCGGGAAACCGGGGAGCTGTTTTTT. As protein: CASSYRETGELFF.

Note on this clonotype: The germline gene is not matched at one end of the junction; a read error may be the cause. CDR3 bases: TGCAGTGCTAGAGTCAGCCCCTACGAGCGGTACTTC. Its protein is CSARVSPYERYF. This chain joins TRBV20-1 and TRBJ2-7; D is ambiguous. This CDR3 has 12 residues. Germline V gene lookup returns CDR1 DFQATT and CDR2 SNEGSKA (reference sequence).

This clonotype has just a few counts. This chain connects TRBV5-1 to TRBJ2-7, with TRBD2 matching 10 bases. Germline lookup yields CDR1 SGHRS and CDR2 YFSETQ. The J segment lost 5 bases and the V segment lost 2 bases, leaving 13 bases of the junction unmatched. CDR3 length: 17 amino acids. In nucleotides, the CDR3 is TGCGCCAGCAGCTTCGAACCCAGACTAGCGGGTGACGACGAGCAGTACTTC. It yields the protein CASSFEPRLAGDDEQYF.

In its sample, this clonotype was seen many times. The chain is built from TRBV20-1 and TRBJ2-3; D is unresolved. The CDR3 covers 14 residues. Germline CDR1 is DFQATT and CDR2 is SNEGSKA (reference sequence). V was clipped by 0 bases and J by 1 base, with 8 bases between them. In DNA, the CDR3 is TGCAGTGCTAGAGATTACCAGGGCACAGATACGCAGTATTTT. Protein sequence: CSARDYQGTDTQYF.

This clonotype was observed at least ten times. This rearrangement joins TRBV4-1 to TRBJ2-3; 10 nucleotides match TRBD2. This CDR3 contains 16 residues. Looked up from germline, CDR1 is MGHRA and CDR2 is YSYEKL. Losses at the gene ends were 1 base for V and 2 bases for J; bases not matched to a gene: 3. CDR3 in amino acids: CASSQALAGPTDTQYF. DNA for the CDR3: TGCGCCAGCAGCCAAGCACTAGCGGGACCCACAGATACGCAGTATTTT.

Details on this clonotype: This could be a read error, since a much larger clone is one nucleotide away. The chain joins TRBV12-3 or TRBV12-4 to TRBJ2-7; no firm D call. The CDR3 has 14 residues. CDR3 loop: CASSGGESSYKQYF. In DNA form, the CDR3 reads TGTGCCAGTAGTGGCGGCGAGAGCTCCTACAAGCAGTACTTC.

V and J are TRBV12-3 or TRBV12-4 and TRBJ2-2; tentatively, D is TRBD2 (5 bases). The length of the CDR3 is 15 residues. Between the trimmed V and J ends, which lost 7 bases and 3 bases, there was a span of 15 bases. The CDR3 here is CASNIRGLDTGELFF. The CDR3 DNA sequence: TGTGCCAGCAATATTAGAGGGCTGGACACCGGGGAGCTGTTTTTT.

This clonotype turned up a few times. The CDR3 DNA follows: TGCGCCAGCAGTCACTCTCACAGGGCAGACGAGCAGTACTTC. It is translated as CASSHSHRADEQYF. The genes are TRBV23-1 and TRBJ2-7, with D possibly matching TRBD1 (6 bases). TRBV23-1 is identified as an open reading frame with a role that is uncertain. The CDR3 has 14 amino acids. The V gene lost 3 bases and the J gene lost 5 bases, with 14 bases spanning the gap.

The chain is built from TRBV9 and TRBJ1-1; a weak D match, TRBD1 (5 bases). The germline V and J ends were trimmed by 0 bases and 2 bases, with 23 bases remaining between them. The germline V gene encodes CDR1 SGDLS and CDR2 YYNGEE. The CDR3 length is 19 residues. In DNA, the CDR3 is TGTGCCAGCAGCGTAGCGGGGGATAGAGGGGAGACGCAAAACACTGAAGCTTTCTTT. Translating gives CASSVAGDRGETQNTEAFF.

This clonotype occurred a few times. V and J are TRBV20-1 and TRBJ2-7, with 7 bases aligning to TRBD2. The V gene's germline CDR1 is DFQATT and CDR2 SNEGSKA (reference sequence). CDR3 length: 15 residues. The V segment lost 1 base and the J segment 1 base; nucleotides outside the gene matches: 7. As DNA, the CDR3 is TGCAGTGCTAGAGTTCCGCGGGAGTTATCCTACGAGCAGTACTTC. This translates into CSARVPRELSYEQYF.

This clonotype has only a few counts. The chain has TRBV28 and TRBJ2-1, with 9 bases fitting TRBD1. The V and J ends lost 3 bases and 15 bases, in that order; junction bases with no gene match: 15. This CDR3 contains 15 residues. The germline gives CDR1 MDHEN, CDR2 SYDVKM. CDR3 sequence reads: CASSFLRTGATRRFF. The CDR3, as DNA: TGTGCCAGCAGTTTTCTACGGACAGGGGCCACAAGGAGGTTCTTC.

The rearrangement links TRBV7-6 to TRBJ1-6; D uncertain. Trimming pared 4 bases from V and 0 bases from J, leaving 10 bases between. The CDR3 contains 16 residues. CDR1 and CDR2 (germline): SGHVS, FNYEAQ. The DNA for the CDR3 is TGTGCCAGCAGCTCAAACGAGCCCTCCTATAATTCACCCCTCCACTTT. Translation: CASSSNEPSYNSPLHF.

The V and J genes are TRBV24-1 and TRBJ2-3; D remains ambiguous. The V end lost 4 bases, the J end lost 3 bases, and 16 bases lay between the germline ends. The germline CDR1 and CDR2 sequences are KGHDR and SFDVKD. CDR3 length: 16 residues. The CDR3 protein is CATSDYQDGPTDTQYF. For the CDR3, the DNA is TGTGCCACCAGTGACTACCAGGACGGGCCGACAGATACGCAGTATTTT.

A word on this clonotype: A read error is possible here, since a much larger clone lies one base away. The CDR3 DNA reads as TGCAGCGTTGAAGATCCCTACCTCCTAGCGAAGGGGTCCTACAATGAGCAGTACTTC. Amino acid sequence: CSVEDPYLLAKGSYNEQYF. This chain connects TRBV29-1 to TRBJ2-1; D is possibly TRBD2 (6 bases). The J call is in doubt because the DNA end fits TRBJ2-7 better. The CDR3 sequence is 19 residues long. Germline V gives CDR1 SQVTM, CDR2 ANQGSEA.

This clonotype was detected many times. The chain has TRBV10-3 and TRBJ1-2; weak D call: TRBD1 (5 bases). CDR3 length equals 16 residues. Germline values: CDR1 ENHRY, CDR2 SYGVKD. V lost 3 bases and J 1 base, leaving 15 bases between the germline ends. CDR3 region: CAISDPRPRVNYGYTF. The CDR3 nucleotides read TGTGCCATCAGTGACCCCAGACCCAGGGTTAACTATGGCTACACCTTC.

V usage is TRBV4-2 and J usage is TRBJ1-2; D perhaps matches TRBD1 (5 bases). The CDR3 sequence is 16 residues long. The V end lost 0 bases, the J end lost 2 bases, and 13 bases lay between the germline ends. CDR1 and CDR2 (germline): LGHNA, YNFKEQ. CDR3 residues: CASSQDSAGTNYGYTF. In DNA, the CDR3 is TGTGCCAGCAGCCAAGATTCGGCAGGGACGAACTATGGCTACACCTTC.

As to this clonotype: This may arise from a read error, as a much more abundant clone is one base away. This chain links TRBV9 with TRBJ2-3; 10 positions agree with TRBD1. CDR3 length equals 14 residues. From germline, CDR1 is SGDLS and CDR2 YYNGEE. The CDR3 bases are TGCGCCAGCAGCGTGACAGGGGGCGCAGATACGCAGTATTTT. Translated, it gives CASSVTGGADTQYF.

This clonotype has more than one count but fewer than ten. A single base separates this from a much larger clone, so it may be a read error. The V and J genes are TRBV12-3 or TRBV12-4 and TRBJ2-5; D possibly corresponds to TRBD2 (6 bases). The CDR3 length is 12 residues. Trimming took off 6 bases at V and 3 bases at J, with 8 bases between the two ends. CDR3: CASSIAEETQYF. In DNA form, the CDR3 reads TGTGCCAGCAGCATAGCGGAAGAGACCCAGTACTTC.

About this clonotype: The junction departs from the called germline gene at one end, perhaps through a read error. V usage is TRBV15 and J usage is TRBJ2-1, with D perhaps matching TRBD2 (5 bases). Germline CDR1 is LNHNV and CDR2 is YYDKDF (reference sequence). CDR3 length: 14 residues. In DNA, the CDR3 is TGTGCCACCAGCAGCGTTAGGACTGCCAATGGGCAGTTCTTC. Protein: CATSSVRTANGQFF.

This clonotype was counted once. V and J are TRBV6-6 and TRBJ1-1; 8 positions agree with TRBD1. The CDR3 loop spans 17 amino acids. In germline, CDR1 is MNHNY, CDR2 SVGAGI (reference sequence). After removal of 6 bases from V and 0 bases from J, the junction contained 12 bases not matched to a gene. This chain's CDR3 is CASRRQGLRGMNTEAFF. CDR3 nucleotides: TGTGCCAGCAGAAGACAGGGGCTGCGGGGTATGAACACTGAAGCTTTCTTT.

This sequence joins TRBV12-3 or TRBV12-4 and TRBJ2-7, with D possibly being TRBD2 (6 bases). The CDR3 spans 21 residues. V was shortened by 9 bases and J by 3 bases, with 39 bases between the two germline ends. The CDR3 sequence: CARAIRTRGSRPHESDYEQYF. CDR3 sequence (DNA): TGTGCCAGAGCCATCCGGACCCGGGGGAGCCGGCCCCACGAGTCCGACTACGAGCAGTACTTC.

The chain combines TRBV19 with TRBJ1-6, with 9 bases aligning to TRBD1. CDR1 is LNHDA and CDR2 is SQIVND in the germline V gene (reference sequence). The CDR3 runs to 14 residues. The V and J ends lost 7 bases and 3 bases, in that order; junction bases with no gene match: 1. The CDR3 reads CASTTGGYNSPLHF. The DNA of the CDR3 is TGTGCCAGTACGACAGGGGGCTATAATTCACCCCTCCACTTT. The full variable domain, rest sourced from reference TRBV19 and TRBJ1-6, is DGGITQSPKYLFRKEGQNVTLSCEQNLNHDAMYWYRQDPGQGLRLIYYSQIVNDFQKGDIAEGYSVSREKKESFPLTVTSAQKNPTAFYLCASTTGGYNSPLHFGNGTRLTVT.

This clonotype was detected only a few times. This sequence joins TRBV9 and TRBJ1-2; TRBD1 aligns across 8 bases. Germline trimming cut 0 bases from V and 4 bases from J; bases unmatched to any gene: 5. CDR1 is SGDLS and CDR2 is YYNGEE in the germline V gene. CDR3 length: 15 amino acids. The CDR3 DNA reads as TGTGCCAGCAGCGTAGAAGGACAGGGCATCTATGGCTACACCTTC. This gives the protein CASSVEGQGIYGYTF.